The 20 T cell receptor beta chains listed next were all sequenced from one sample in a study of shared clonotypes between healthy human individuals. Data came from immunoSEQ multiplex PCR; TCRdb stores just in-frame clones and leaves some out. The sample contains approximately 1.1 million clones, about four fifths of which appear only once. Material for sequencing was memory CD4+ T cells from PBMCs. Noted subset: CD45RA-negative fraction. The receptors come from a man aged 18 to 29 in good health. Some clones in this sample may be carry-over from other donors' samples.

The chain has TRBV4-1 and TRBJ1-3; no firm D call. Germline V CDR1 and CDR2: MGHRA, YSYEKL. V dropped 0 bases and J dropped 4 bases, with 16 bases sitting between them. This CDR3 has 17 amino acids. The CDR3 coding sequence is TGCGCCAGCAGCCAAGACGCGTTGATGGTGAGAGGAAACACCATATATTTT. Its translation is CASSQDALMVRGNTIYF.

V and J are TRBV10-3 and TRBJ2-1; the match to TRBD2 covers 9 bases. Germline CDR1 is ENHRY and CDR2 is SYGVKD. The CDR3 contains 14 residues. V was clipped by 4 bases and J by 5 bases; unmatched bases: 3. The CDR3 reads CAISGAGGNNEQFF. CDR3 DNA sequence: TGTGCCATCAGTGGGGCGGGAGGGAACAATGAGCAGTTCTTC.

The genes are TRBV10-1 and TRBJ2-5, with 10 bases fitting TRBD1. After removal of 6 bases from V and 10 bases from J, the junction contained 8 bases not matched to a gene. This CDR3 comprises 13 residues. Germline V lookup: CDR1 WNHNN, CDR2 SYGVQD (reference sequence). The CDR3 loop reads CASRGQGPKDQYF. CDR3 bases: TGCGCCAGCAGGGGACAGGGGCCGAAAGACCAGTACTTC.

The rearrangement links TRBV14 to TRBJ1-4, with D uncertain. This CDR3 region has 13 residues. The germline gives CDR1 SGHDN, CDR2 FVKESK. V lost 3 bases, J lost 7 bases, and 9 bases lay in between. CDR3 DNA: TGTGCCAGCAGCCAGGGTATTGCTGAAAAACTGTTTTTT. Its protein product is CASSQGIAEKLFF.

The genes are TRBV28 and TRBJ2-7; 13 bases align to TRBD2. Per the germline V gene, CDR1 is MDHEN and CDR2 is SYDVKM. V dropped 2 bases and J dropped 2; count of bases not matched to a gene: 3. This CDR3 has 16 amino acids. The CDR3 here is CASSLGGTSGAYEQYF. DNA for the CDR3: TGTGCCAGCAGTTTAGGAGGGACTAGCGGGGCCTACGAGCAGTACTTC.

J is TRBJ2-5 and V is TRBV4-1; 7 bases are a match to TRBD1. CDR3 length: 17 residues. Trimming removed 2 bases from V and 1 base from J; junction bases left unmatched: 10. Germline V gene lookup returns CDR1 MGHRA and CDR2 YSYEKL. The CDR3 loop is CASSQWGSGQRQETQYF. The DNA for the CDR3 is TGCGCCAGCAGCCAATGGGGCTCGGGACAGCGCCAAGAGACCCAGTACTTC.

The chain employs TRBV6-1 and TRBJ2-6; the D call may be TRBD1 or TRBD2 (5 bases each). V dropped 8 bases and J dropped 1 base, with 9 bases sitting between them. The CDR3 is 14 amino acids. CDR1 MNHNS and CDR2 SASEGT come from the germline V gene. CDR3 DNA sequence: TGTGCCAGCGCTGGGGGATCTGGGGCCAACGTCCTGACTTTC. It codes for CASAGGSGANVLTF.

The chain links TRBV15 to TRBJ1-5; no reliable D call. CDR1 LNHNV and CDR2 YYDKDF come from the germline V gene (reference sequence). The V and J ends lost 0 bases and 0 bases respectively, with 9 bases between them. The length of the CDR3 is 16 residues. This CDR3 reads CATSRDVVGSNQPQHF. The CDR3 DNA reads TGTGCCACCAGCAGAGATGTTGTCGGTAGCAATCAGCCCCAGCATTTT.

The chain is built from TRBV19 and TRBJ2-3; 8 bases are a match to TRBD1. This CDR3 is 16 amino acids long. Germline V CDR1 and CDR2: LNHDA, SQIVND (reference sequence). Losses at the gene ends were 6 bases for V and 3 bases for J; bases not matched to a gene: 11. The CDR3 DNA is TGTGCCAGTAGCCATCGGGCAGGGGGCTGGACAGATACGCAGTATTTT. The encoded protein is CASSHRAGGWTDTQYF.

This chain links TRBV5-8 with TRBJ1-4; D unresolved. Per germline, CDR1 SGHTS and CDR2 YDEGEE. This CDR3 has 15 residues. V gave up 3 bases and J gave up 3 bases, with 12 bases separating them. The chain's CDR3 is CASSSLPGPNEKLFF. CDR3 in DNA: TGTGCCAGCAGCTCATTACCAGGCCCTAATGAAAAACTGTTTTTT.

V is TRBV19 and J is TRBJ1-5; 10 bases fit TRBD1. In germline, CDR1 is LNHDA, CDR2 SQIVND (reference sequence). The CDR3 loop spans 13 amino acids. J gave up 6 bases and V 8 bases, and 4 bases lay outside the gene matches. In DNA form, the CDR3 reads TGTGCCAGTCGGGACAGGGGCGTTCAGCCCCAGCATTTT. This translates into CASRDRGVQPQHF.

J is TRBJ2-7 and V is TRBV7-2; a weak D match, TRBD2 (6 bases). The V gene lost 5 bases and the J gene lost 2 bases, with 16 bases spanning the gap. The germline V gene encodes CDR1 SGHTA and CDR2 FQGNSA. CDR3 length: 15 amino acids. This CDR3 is CASSNRGSVAYEQYF. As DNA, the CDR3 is TGTGCCAGCAGCAACCGGGGGTCAGTCGCCTACGAGCAGTACTTC.

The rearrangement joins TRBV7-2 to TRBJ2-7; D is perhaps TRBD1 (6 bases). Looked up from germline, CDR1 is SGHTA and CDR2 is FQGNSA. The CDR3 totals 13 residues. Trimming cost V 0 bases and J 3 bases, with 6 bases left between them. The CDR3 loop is CASSLARGYEQYF. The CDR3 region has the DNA TGTGCCAGCAGCTTAGCCAGGGGCTACGAGCAGTACTTC.

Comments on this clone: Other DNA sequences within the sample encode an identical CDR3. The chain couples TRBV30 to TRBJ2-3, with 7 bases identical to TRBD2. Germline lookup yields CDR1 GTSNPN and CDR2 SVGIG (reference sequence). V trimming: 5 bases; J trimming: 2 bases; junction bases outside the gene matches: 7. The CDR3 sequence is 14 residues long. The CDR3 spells CAWVGGGFTDTQYF. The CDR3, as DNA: TGTGCCTGGGTTGGGGGGGGATTCACAGATACGCAGTATTTT.

The CDR3 DNA reads as TGTGCCAGCAGTGAGGGATACTCCTACGAGCAGTACTTC. It specifies CASSEGYSYEQYF. The chain combines TRBV2 with TRBJ2-7; no firm D call. V lost 3 bases to trimming and J lost 0 bases, with 6 bases between them. Germline V gives CDR1 SNHLY, CDR2 FYNNEI. The CDR3 has 13 amino acids.

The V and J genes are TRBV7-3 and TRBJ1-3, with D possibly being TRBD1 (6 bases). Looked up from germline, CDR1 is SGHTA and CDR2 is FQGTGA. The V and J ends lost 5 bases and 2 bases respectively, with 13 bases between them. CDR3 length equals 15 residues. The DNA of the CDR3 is TGTGCCAGCAGCCAACAGGGAAACCCTGGAAACACCATATATTTT. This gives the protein CASSQQGNPGNTIYF.

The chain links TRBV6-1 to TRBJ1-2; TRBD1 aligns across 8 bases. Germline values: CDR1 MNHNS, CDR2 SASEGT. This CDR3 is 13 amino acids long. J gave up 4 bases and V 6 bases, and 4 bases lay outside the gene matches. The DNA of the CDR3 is TGTGCCAGCAGAGCCGGGACAGGCTATGGCTACACCTTC. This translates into CASRAGTGYGYTF.

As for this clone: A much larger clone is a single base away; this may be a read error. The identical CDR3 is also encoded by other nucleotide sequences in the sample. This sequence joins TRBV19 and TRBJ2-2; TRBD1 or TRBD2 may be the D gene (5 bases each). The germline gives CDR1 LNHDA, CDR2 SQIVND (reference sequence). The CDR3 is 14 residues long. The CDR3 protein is CASSMGLRAGELFF. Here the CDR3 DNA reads TGTGCCAGTAGTATGGGGCTCCGCGCCGGGGAACTGTTTTTT.

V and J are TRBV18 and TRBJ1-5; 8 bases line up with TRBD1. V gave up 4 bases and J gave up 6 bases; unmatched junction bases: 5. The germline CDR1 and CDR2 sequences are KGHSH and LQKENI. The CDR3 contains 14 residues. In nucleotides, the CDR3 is TGTGCCAGCTCACGGACAGGGCCCAGTCAGCCCCAGCATTTT. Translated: CASSRTGPSQPQHF.

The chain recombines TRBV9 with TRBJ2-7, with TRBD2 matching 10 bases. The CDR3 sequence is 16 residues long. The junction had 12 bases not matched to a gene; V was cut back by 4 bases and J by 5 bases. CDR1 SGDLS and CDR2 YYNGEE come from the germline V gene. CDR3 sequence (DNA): TGTGCCAGCAGCATATTAGCGGGAGGAACGTCACACGAGCAGTACTTC. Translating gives CASSILAGGTSHEQYF.